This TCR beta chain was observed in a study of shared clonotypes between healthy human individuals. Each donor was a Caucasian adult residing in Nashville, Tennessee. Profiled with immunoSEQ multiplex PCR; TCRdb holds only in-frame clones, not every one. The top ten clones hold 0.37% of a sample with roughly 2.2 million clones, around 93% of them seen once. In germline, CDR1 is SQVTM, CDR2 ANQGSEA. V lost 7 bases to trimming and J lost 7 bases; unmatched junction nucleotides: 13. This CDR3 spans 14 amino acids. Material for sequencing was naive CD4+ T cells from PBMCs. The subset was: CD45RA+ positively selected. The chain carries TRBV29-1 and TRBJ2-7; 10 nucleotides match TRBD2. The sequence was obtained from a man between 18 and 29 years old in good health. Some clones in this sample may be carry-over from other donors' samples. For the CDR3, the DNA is TGCAGCGCCGCTATCCTAGCGGGGGTTTTAGAGCAGTACTTC. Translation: CSAAILAGVLEQYF.